This T cell receptor (beta chain) was observed in a study of tumor and adjacent non-tumor tissue in lung cancer. About the research overall: Patients comprised 12 adenocarcinoma, a couple of squamous cell carcinoma and 1 small cell lung cancer. Patients were aged roughly 31 to 76, approximately 11 men and roughly five women, stage I to III. Study-level points and caveats: Top 100 clones took a larger repertoire share in normal lung.

In the case of this clonotype: Its antigen remains unidentified.

The template was RNA from unsorted bulk tissue. The normal lung tissue was taken more than 3 cm from the tumor edge. Chemotherapy-naive patients with new lung cancer underwent thoracic surgery in China, August–late 2014. The CDR3 is 15 residues long. Germline V CDR1 and CDR2: SGHAT, FQNNGV. V dropped 8 bases and J dropped 7; count of bases not matched to a gene: 11. Three rounds of nested PCR, following a modified ARM-PCR protocol, produced the TCRbeta library. TCRdb re-derived calls from the multiplex PCR reads in MiXCR, one entry per CDR3 protein. The sample holds approximately 82,000 distinct CDR3 sequences; 76% are singletons and the top ten take 40%.

This sequence was found in a man between 65 and 85 years old with non-small cell lung cancer. Sequencing used distant non-tumor lung tissue. The chain joins TRBV11-2 to TRBJ2-2; TRBD1 matches at 9 bases. The CDR3 bases are TGTGCCAGCGGCATAGACAGGGGGGCTGACGGGGAGCTGTTTTTT. Its protein product is CASGIDRGADGELFF. Based on the CDR3 plus reference TRBV11-2 and TRBJ2-2, the full variable domain is EAGVAQSPRYKIIEKRQSVAFWCNPISGHATLYWYQQILGQGPKLLIQFQNNGVVDDSQLPKDRFSAERLKGVDSTLKIQPAKLEDSAVYLCASGIDRGADGELFFGEGSRLTVL.